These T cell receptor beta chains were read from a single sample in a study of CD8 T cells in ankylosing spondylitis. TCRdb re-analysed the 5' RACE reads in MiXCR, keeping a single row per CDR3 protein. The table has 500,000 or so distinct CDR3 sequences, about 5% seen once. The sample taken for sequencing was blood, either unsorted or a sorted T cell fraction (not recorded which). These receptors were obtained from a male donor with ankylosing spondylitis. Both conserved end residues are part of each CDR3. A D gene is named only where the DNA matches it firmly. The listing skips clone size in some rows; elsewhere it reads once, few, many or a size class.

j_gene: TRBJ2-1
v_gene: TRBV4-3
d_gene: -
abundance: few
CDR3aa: CASSHRSANNEQFF
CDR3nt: TGCGCCAGCAGCCATCGTTCAGCGAACAATGAGCAGTTCTTC

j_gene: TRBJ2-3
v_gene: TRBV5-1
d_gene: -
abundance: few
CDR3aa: CASSPGNHTDTQYF
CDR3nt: TGCGCCAGCAGCCCGGGTAATCACACAGATACGCAGTATTTT

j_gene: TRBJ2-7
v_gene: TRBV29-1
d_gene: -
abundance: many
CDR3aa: CSVYDGYYEQYF
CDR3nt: TGCAGCGTCTACGACGGATACTACGAGCAGTACTTC

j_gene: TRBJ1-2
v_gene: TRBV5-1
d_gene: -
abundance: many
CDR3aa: CASSLEGGGYTF
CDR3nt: TGCGCCAGCAGCTTGGAGGGTGGAGGCTACACCTTC

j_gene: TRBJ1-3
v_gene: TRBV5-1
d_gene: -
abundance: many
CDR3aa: CASSSLGGTSTGNTIYF
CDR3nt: TGCGCCAGCAGCTCGCTGGGGGGTACTTCCACTGGAAACACCATATATTTT

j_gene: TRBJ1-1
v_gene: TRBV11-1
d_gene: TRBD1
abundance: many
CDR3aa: CASSRDRGRGNTEAFF
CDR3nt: TGTGCCAGCAGCCGGGACAGGGGGCGTGGGAACACTGAAGCTTTCTTT

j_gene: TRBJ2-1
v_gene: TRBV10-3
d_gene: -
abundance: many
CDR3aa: CAISEGQGAYNEQFF
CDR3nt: TGTGCCATCAGTGAGGGCCAGGGCGCCTACAATGAGCAGTTCTTC

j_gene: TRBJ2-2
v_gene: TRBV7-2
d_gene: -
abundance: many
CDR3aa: CASSLEMPPNTGELFF
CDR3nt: TGTGCCAGCAGCTTAGAGATGCCGCCGAACACCGGGGAGCTGTTTTTT

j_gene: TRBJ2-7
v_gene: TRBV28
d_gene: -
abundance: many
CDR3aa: CASSLTFGVTYYEQYF
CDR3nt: TGTGCCAGCAGTTTGACTTTTGGGGTGACCTACTACGAGCAGTACTTC

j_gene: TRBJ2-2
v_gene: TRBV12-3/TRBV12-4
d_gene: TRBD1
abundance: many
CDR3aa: CASTKGGPAALFTGELFF
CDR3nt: TGTGCCAGCACCAAAGGGGGCCCAGCGGCACTTTTCACCGGGGAGCTGTTTTTT

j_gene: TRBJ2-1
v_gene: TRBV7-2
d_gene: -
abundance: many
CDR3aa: CASKLHPMREEQFF
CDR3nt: TGTGCCAGCAAATTGCACCCCATGCGAGAGGAGCAGTTCTTC

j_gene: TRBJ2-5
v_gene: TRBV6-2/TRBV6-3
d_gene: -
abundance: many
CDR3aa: CASRQSETQYF
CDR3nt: TGTGCCAGCAGACAAAGTGAGACCCAGTACTTC

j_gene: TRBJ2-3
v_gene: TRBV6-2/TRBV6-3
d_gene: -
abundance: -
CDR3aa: CASSYSRTTRDTQYF
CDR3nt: TGTGCCAGCAGTTACTCTCGGACAACGAGGGATACGCAGTATTTT

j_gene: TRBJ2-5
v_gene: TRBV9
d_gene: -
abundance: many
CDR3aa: CASSVGRFETQYF
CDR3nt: TGTGCCAGCAGCGTAGGACGTTTTGAGACCCAGTACTTC

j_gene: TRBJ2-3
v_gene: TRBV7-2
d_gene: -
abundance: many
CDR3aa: CASTAYDTQYF
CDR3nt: TGTGCCAGCACCGCATATGATACGCAGTATTTT

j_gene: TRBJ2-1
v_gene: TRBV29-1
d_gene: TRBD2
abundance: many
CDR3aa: CSAAREEQNEQFF
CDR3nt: TGCAGCGCCGCGCGGGAGGAGCAAAATGAGCAGTTCTTC

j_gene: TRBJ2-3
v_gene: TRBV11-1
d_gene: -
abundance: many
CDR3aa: CASSLWSDTQYF
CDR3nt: TGTGCCAGCAGCTTATGGTCAGATACGCAGTATTTT

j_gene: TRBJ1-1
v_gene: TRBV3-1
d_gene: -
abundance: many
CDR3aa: CASSHGEGLRAEAFF
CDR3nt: TGTGCCAGCAGCCACGGTGAGGGTTTAAGGGCTGAAGCTTTCTTT

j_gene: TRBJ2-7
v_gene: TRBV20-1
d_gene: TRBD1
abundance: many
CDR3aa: CSALDRSSYEQYF
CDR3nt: TGCAGTGCTTTGGACAGGAGCTCCTACGAGCAGTACTTC

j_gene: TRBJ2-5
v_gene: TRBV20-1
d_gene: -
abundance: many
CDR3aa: CSARRVFAGKETQYF
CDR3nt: TGCAGTGCTAGAAGGGTGTTTGCGGGAAAAGAGACCCAGTACTTC

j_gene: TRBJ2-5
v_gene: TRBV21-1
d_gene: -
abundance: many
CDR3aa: CASSNPQSGPRQETQYF
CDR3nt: TGTGCCAGCAGCAATCCCCAAAGCGGGCCCAGACAAGAGACCCAGTACTTC

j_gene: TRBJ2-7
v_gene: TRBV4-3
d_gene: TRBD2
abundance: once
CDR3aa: CASSQEGPAGGNEQYF
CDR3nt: TGCGCCAGCAGCCAAGAGGGGCCAGCGGGGGGAAACGAGCAGTACTTC

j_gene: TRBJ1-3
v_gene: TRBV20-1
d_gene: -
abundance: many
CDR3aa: CSARGSPGNTIYF
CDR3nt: TGCAGTGCTAGAGGATCCCCTGGAAACACCATATATTTT

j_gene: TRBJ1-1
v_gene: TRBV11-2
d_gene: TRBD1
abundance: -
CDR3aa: CASSLGRTGLAFF
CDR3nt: TGTGCCAGCAGCTTAGGTCGGACAGGCCTAGCTTTCTTT

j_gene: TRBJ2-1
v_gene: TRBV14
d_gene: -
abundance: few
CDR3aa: CASSHSRNNEQFF
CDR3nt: TGTGCCAGCAGCCATTCTAGGAACAATGAGCAGTTCTTC

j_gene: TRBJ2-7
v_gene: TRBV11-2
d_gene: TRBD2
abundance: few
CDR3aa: CASSQTLAGDEQYF
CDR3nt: TGTGCCAGCAGCCAGACCCTAGCGGGAGACGAGCAGTACTTC

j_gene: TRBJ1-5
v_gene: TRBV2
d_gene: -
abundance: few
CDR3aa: CASRLLLNQPQHF
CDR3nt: TGTGCCAGCAGACTCCTATTAAATCAGCCCCAGCATTTT

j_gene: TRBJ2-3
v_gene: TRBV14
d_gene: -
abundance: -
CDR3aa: CASSPLDPAHTQYF
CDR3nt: TGTGCCAGCAGCCCCCTGGACCCGGCCCATACGCAGTATTTT

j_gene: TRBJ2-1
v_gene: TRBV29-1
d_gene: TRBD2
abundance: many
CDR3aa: CSAVTSGVSYNEQFF
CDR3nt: TGCAGCGCCGTCACTAGCGGGGTATCCTACAATGAGCAGTTCTTC

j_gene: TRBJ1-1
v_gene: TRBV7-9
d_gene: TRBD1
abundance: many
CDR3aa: CASSVDRGRAEAFF
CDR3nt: TGTGCCAGCAGCGTTGACAGGGGGCGGGCTGAAGCTTTCTTT

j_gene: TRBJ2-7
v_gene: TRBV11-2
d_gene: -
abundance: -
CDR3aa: CASSLDNRIQVF
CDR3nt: TGTGCCAGCAGCTTAGATAACCGAATACAAGTATTC

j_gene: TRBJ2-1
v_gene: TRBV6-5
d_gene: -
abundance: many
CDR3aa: CASSLPHMSYEQFF
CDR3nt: TGTGCCAGCAGCTTACCCCATATGTCGTATGAGCAGTTCTTC

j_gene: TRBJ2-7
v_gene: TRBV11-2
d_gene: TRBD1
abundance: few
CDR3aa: CASSRGPFSYEQYF
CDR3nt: TGTGCCAGCAGTAGGGGGCCTTTTTCCTACGAGCAGTACTTC

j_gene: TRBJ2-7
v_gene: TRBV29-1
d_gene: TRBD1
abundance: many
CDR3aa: CSVRRQGITYEQYF
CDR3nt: TGCAGCGTCCGCCGACAGGGAATAACCTACGAGCAGTACTTC

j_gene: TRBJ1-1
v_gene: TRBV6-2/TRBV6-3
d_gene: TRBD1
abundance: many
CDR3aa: CASTPTGNTRVDPEAFF
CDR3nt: TGTGCCAGCACGCCGACAGGGAATACCCGCGTTGATCCTGAAGCTTTCTTT

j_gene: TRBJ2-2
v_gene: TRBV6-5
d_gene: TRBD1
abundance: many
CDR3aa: CASSYRGPDTGELFF
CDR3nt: TGTGCCAGCAGTTACAGGGGGCCCGACACCGGGGAGCTGTTTTTT

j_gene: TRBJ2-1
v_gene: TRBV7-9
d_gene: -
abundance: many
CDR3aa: CASSRTVPAYNEQFF
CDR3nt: TGTGCCAGCAGCCGGACAGTCCCTGCCTACAATGAGCAGTTCTTC

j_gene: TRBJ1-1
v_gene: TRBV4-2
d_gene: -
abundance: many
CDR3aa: CASSHGWGGGGYMNTEAFF
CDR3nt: TGTGCCAGCAGCCACGGATGGGGAGGGGGTGGGTACATGAACACTGAAGCTTTCTTT

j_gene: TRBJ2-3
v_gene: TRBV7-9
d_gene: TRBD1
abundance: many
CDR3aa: CASSYLGQGRDTQYF
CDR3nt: TGTGCCAGCAGCTACCTGGGACAGGGGAGGGATACGCAGTATTTT

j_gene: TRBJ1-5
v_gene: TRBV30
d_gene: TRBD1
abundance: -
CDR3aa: CAWSGQGQQPQHF
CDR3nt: TGTGCCTGGAGCGGACAGGGCCAGCAGCCCCAGCATTTT

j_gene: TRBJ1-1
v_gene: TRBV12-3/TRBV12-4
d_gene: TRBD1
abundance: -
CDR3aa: CASSLGQGRMNTEAFF
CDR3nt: TGTGCCAGCAGTCTCGGACAGGGAAGGATGAACACTGAAGCTTTCTTT

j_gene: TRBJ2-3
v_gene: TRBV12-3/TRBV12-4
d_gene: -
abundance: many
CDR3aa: CASRVGTDTQYF
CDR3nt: TGTGCCAGCCGGGTTGGCACAGATACGCAGTATTTT

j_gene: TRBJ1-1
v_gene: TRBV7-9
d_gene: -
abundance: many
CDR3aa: CASSLATTLTEAFF
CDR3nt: TGTGCCAGCAGCTTAGCTACGACACTGACTGAAGCTTTCTTT

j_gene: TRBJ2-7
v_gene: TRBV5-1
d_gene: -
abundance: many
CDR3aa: CASSLVPQGFFEQYF
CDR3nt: TGCGCCAGCAGCTTGGTTCCTCAGGGTTTCTTCGAGCAGTACTTC

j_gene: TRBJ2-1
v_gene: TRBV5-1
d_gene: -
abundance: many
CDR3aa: CASSLVWGGNEQFF
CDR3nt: TGCGCCAGCAGCTTGGTGTGGGGTGGGAATGAGCAGTTCTTC

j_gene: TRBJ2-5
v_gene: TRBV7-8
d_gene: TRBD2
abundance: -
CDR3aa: CASSETSGRPQETQYF
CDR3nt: TGTGCCAGCAGCGAGACTAGCGGGCGGCCACAAGAGACCCAGTACTTC

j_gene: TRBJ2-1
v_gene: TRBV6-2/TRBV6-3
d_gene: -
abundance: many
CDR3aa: CASSATRRMNEQFF
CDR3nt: TGTGCCAGCAGTGCGACTAGGAGGATGAATGAGCAGTTCTTC

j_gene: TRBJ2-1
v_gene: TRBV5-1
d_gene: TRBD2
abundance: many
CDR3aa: CASRLADSYNEQFF
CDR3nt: TGCGCCAGCAGACTAGCGGACTCCTACAATGAGCAGTTCTTC

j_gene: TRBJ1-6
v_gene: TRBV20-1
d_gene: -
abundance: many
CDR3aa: CSATGYNSPLHF
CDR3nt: TGCAGTGCTACTGGGTATAATTCACCCCTCCACTTT

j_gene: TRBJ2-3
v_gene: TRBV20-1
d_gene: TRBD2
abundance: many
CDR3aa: CSAIWGGGTDTQYF
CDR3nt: TGCAGTGCTATTTGGGGGGGGGGCACAGATACGCAGTATTTT

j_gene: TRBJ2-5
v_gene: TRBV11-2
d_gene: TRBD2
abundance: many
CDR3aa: CASSTLGSGGTQETQYF
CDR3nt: TGTGCCAGCAGCACCTTAGGTAGCGGGGGGACACAAGAGACCCAGTACTTC

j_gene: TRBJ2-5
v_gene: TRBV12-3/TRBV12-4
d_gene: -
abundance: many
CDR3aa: CASSLASQPETQYF
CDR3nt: TGTGCCAGCAGTTTAGCATCACAACCGGAGACCCAGTACTTC

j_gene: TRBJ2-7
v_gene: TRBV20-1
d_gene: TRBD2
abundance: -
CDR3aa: CSARPPGLASEYEQYF
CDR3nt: TGCAGTGCTAGACCCCCGGGACTAGCGTCAGAATACGAGCAGTACTTC

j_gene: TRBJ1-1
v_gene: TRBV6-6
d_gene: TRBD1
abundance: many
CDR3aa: CASLDRGTEAFF
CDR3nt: TGTGCCAGTTTGGACAGGGGCACTGAAGCTTTCTTT

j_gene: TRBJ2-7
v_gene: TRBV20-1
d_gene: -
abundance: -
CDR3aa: CSASGRAGEQYF
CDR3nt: TGCAGTGCTAGCGGCAGGGCGGGCGAGCAGTACTTC